This is a list of T cell receptor beta chains from one sample in a study of blood T cell repertoires in COVID-19. Sequencing was performed with immunoSEQ multiplex PCR; in TCRdb, only in-frame clones are kept and a portion is missing. Of 60,000 or so clones listed, more than 70% are singletons. The sample taken for sequencing was peripheral blood. These receptors came from a man aged 55 to 70 with active or convalescent COVID-19. The CDR3 runs from the conserved cysteine through the conserved F or W.

J gene	CDR3 length	V gene	CDR3 protein
TRBJ2-1	14	TRBV24-1	CATSVGGDYNEQFF
TRBJ1-2	14	TRBV10-3	CAISEVRGGGGYTF
TRBJ2-7	14	TRBV11-2	CASSLDKLAQEQYF
TRBJ2-7	14	TRBV19	CASSTDRGGHEQYF
TRBJ1-3	15	TRBV11-2	CASSRQGAIENTIYF
TRBJ2-7	15	TRBV10-1	CASSEVIGQGSEQYF
TRBJ2-3	16	TRBV5-1	CASSLVAGTTPDTQYF
TRBJ1-1	13	TRBV10-3	CAISALTGTEAFF
TRBJ2-1	15	TRBV4-2	CASSQSRDRVNEQFF
TRBJ1-5	16	TRBV6-2/TRBV6-3	CASSWGDRDSNQPQHF
TRBJ2-7	16	TRBV5-1	CASSLANPGQNHEQYF
TRBJ2-3	17	TRBV9	CASSPLAGVSSTDTQYF
TRBJ1-4	19	TRBV18	CASSLTGTAVYATNEKLFF
TRBJ1-5	15	TRBV7-2	CASSVTPGDNQPQHF
TRBJ1-1	15	TRBV5-1	CASSLEIVSGTEAFF
TRBJ2-2	15	TRBV20-1	CSASLAGGRTGELFF
TRBJ1-6	16	TRBV30	CAWSMGGFSYNSPLHF